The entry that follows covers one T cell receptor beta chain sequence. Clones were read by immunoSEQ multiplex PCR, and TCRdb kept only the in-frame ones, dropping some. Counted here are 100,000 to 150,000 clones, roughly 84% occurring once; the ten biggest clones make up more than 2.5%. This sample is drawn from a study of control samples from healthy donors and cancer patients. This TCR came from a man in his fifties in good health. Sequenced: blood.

The CDR3 loop reads CASSVRDSPPSYGYTF. DNA of the CDR3: TGCGCCAGCAGTGTGCGGGACAGCCCGCCCTCCTATGGCTACACCTTC. The genes are TRBV10-2 and TRBJ1-2, with 7 bases lining up with TRBD1. The V segment lost 4 bases and the J segment 4 bases; nucleotides outside the gene matches: 12. The germline V gene encodes CDR1 WSHSY and CDR2 SAAADI. The CDR3 loop spans 16 amino acids.